The present T cell receptor (beta chain) was sequenced within a study of naive CD8 T cells in extremely preterm neonates. The CDR3 consists of 15 residues. Germline loops: CDR1 SGDLS, CDR2 YYNGEE. With 0 bases clipped from V and 7 bases from J, the junction kept 2 bases outside the gene matches. Profiling relied on immunoSEQ multiplex PCR, and the TCRdb table lists in-frame clones only, not all of them. The table has 7,300 or so clones, about 93% seen once. Elective cesarean births at about 35-41 weeks, without labor or membrane rupture, supplied the cord blood. The rearrangement joins TRBV9 to TRBJ2-1; 12 bases map to TRBD2. This clonotype originated in a newborn in good health. Sequencing was done on a sample of naive CD8+ T cells from cord blood. In DNA form, the CDR3 reads TGTGCCAGCAGCGTAGCTAGCGGGAGGGGGAATGAGCAGTTCTTC. Encoded protein: CASSVASGRGNEQFF.